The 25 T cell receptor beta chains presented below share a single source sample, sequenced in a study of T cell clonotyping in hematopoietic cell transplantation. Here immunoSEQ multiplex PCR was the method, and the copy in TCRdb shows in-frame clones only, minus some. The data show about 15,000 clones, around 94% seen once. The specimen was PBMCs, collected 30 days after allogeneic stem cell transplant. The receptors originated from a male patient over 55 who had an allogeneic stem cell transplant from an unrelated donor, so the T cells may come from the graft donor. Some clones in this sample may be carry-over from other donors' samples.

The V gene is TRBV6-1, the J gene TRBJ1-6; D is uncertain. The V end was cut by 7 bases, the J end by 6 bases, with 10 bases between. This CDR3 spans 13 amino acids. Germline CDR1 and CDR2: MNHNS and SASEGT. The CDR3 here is CASTTTSNSPLHF. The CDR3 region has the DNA TGTGCCAGCACCACGACAAGTAATTCACCCCTCCACTTT.

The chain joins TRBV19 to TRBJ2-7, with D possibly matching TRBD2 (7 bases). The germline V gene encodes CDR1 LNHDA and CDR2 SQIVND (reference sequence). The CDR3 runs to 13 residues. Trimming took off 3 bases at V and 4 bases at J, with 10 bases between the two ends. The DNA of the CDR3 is TGTGCCAGTAGTATTGGGGGGGCGTACGAGCAGTACTTC. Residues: CASSIGGAYEQYF.

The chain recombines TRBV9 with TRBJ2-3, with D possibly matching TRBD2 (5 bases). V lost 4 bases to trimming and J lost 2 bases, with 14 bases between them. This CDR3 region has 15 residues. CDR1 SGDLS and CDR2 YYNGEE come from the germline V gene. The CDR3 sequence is CASSQTRRPTDTQYF. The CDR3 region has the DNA TGTGCCAGCAGCCAAACAAGGAGGCCCACAGATACGCAGTATTTT.

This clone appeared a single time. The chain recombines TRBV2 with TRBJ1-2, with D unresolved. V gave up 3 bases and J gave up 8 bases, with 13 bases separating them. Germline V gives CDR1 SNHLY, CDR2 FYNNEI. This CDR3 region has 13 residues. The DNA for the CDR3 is TGTGCCAGCAGTGAGTTTATAATCGGGGGCTACACCTTC. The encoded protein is CASSEFIIGGYTF.

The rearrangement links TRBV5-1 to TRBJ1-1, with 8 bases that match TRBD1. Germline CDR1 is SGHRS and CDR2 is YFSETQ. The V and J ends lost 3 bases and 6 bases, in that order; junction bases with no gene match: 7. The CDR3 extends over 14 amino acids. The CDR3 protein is CASSWGTGGAEAFF. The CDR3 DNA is TGCGCCAGCAGCTGGGGAACAGGGGGTGCTGAAGCTTTCTTT.

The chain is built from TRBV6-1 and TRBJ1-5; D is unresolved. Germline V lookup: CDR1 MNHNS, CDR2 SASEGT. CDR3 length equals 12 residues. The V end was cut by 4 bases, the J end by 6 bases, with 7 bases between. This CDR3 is CASSGRVQPQHF. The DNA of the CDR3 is TGTGCCAGCAGTGGGAGGGTTCAGCCCCAGCATTTT.

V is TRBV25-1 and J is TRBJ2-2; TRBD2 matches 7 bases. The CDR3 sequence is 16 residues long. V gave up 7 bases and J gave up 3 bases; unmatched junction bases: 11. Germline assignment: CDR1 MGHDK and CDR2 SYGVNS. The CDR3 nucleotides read TGTGCCAGCACCCAAAGTGGGGGGGTCGACACCGGGGAGCTGTTTTTT. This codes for CASTQSGGVDTGELFF.

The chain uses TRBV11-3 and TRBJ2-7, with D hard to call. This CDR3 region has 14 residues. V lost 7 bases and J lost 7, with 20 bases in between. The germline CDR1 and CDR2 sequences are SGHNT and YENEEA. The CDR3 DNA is TGTGCCAGCACCCCTACCACGCCTAACTGGGAGCAGTACTTC. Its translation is CASTPTTPNWEQYF.

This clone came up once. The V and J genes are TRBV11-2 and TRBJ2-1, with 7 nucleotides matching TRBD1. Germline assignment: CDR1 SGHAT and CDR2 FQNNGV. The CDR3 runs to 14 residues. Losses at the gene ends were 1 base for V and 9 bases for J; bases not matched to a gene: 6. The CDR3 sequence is CASSLAQGTVEQFF. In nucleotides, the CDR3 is TGTGCCAGCAGCTTAGCACAGGGGACGGTTGAGCAGTTCTTC. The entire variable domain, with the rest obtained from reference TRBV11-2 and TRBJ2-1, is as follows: EAGVAQSPRYKIIEKRQSVAFWCNPISGHATLYWYQQILGQGPKLLIQFQNNGVVDDSQLPKDRFSAERLKGVDSTLKIQPAKLEDSAVYLCASSLAQGTVEQFFGPGTRLTVL.

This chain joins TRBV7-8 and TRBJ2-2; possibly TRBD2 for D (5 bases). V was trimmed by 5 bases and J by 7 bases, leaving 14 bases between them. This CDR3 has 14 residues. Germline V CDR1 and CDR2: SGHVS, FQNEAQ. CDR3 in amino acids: CASSPLAGLGELFF. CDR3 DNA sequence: TGTGCCAGCAGCCCCCTAGCAGGTCTCGGGGAGCTGTTTTTT.

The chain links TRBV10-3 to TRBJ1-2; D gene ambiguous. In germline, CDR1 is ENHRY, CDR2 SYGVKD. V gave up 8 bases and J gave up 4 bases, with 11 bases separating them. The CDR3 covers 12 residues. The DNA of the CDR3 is TGTGCCATCGCGGGGTCGGGCTATGGCTACACCTTC. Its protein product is CAIAGSGYGYTF.

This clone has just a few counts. For the CDR3, the DNA is TGTGCCAGCTCACCAGGACAGGGGCGAGGCGGGGAGCTGTTTTTT. Translated: CASSPGQGRGGELFF. This sequence joins TRBV18 and TRBJ2-2, with 9 nucleotides matching TRBD1. Trimming removed 2 bases from V and 7 bases from J; junction bases left unmatched: 5. Germline lookup yields CDR1 KGHSH and CDR2 LQKENI. The CDR3 is made up of 15 amino acids.

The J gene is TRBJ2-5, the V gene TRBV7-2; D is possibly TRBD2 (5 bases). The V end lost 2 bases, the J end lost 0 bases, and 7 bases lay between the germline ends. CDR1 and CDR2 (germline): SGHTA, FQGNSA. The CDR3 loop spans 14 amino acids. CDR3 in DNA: TGTGCCAGCAGCTTAAGGAGGAACCAAGAGACCCAGTACTTC. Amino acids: CASSLRRNQETQYF.

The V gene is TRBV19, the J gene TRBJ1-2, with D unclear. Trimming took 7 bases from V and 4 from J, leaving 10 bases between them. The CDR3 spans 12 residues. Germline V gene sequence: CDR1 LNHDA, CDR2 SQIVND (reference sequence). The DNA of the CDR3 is TGTGCCAGTAACAAGGGCCCCTATGGCTACACCTTC. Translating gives CASNKGPYGYTF.

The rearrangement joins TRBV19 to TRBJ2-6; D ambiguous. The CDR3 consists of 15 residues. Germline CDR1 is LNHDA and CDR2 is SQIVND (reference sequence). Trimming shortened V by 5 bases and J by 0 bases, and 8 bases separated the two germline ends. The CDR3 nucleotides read TGTGCCAGTAGTCATGATCGCTCTGGGGCCAACGTCCTGACTTTC. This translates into CASSHDRSGANVLTF.

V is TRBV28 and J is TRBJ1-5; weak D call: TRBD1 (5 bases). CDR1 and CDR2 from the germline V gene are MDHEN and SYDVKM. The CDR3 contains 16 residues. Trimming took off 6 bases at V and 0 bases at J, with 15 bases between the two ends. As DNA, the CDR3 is TGTGCCAGCAGAGCAGGGTCCTCTTATAGCAATCAGCCCCAGCATTTT. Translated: CASRAGSSYSNQPQHF.

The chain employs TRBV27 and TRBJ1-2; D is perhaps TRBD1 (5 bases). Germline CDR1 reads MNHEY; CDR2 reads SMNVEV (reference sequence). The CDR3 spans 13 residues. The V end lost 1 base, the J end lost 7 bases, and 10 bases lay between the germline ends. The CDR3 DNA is TGTGCCAGCAGTTTATTAGGGGAATCTGGCTACACCTTC. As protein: CASSLLGESGYTF.

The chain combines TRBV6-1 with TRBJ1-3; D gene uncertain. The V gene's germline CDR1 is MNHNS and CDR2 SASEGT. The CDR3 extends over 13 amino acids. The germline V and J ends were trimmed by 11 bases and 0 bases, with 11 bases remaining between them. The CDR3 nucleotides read TGTGCCGGCGGACTGAACTCTGGAAACACCATATATTTT. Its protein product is CAGGLNSGNTIYF.

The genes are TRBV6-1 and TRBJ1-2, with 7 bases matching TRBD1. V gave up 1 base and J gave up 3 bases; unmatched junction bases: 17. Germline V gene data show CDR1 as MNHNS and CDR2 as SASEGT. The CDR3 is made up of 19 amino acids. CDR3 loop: CASSEVPGQWGYGHYGYTF. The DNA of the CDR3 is TGTGCCAGCAGTGAAGTTCCGGGACAGTGGGGGTATGGTCACTATGGCTACACCTTC.

DNA for the CDR3: TGCGCCAGCAGCCAAGAGACGGACGCTAACTATGGCTACACCTTC. Translated, it gives CASSQETDANYGYTF. The chain combines TRBV4-3 with TRBJ1-2; D remains unclear. CDR3 length equals 15 residues. V was cut by 0 bases and J by 0 bases, with 8 bases left in between. Germline values: CDR1 LGHNA, CDR2 YSLEER.

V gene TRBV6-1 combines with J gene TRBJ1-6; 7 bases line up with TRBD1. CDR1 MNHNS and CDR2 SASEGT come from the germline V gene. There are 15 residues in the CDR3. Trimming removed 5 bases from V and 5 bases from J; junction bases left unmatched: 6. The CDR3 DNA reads TGTGCCAGCAGTAGCCGGGACAGCAATAATTCACCCCTCCACTTT. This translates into CASSSRDSNNSPLHF.

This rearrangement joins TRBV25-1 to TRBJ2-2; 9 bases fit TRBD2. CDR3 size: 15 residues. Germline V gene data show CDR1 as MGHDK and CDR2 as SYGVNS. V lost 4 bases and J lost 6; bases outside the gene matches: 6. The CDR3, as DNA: TGTGCCAGCAGTGTAGGCGGGAGGGCCGCCGGGGAGCTGTTTTTT. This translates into CASSVGGRAAGELFF.

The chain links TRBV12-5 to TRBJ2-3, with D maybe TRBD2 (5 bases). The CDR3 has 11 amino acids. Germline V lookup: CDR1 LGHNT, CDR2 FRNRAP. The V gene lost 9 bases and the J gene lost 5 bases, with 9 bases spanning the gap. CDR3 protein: CASSGRDTQYF. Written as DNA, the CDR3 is TGTGCTAGCAGCGGCCGAGATACGCAGTATTTT.

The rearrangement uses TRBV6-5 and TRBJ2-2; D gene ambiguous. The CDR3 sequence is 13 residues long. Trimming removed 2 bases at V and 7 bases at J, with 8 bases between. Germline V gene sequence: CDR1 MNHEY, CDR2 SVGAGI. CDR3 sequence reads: CASSYGEIGELFF. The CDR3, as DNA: TGTGCCAGCAGTTACGGTGAAATCGGGGAGCTGTTTTTT.

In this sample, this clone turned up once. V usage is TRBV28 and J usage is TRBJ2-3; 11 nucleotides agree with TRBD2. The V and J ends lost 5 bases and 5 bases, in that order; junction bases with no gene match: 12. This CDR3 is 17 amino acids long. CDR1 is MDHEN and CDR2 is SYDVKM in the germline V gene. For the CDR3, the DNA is TGTGCCAGCAGTCCACCCCCACTAGCGGGAGTTGGAGATACGCAGTATTTT. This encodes CASSPPPLAGVGDTQYF. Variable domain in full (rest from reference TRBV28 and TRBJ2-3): DVKVTQSSRYLVKRTGEKVFLECVQDMDHENMFWYRQDPGLGLRLIYFSYDVKMKEKGDIPEGYSVSREKKERFSLILESASTNQTSMYLCASSPPPLAGVGDTQYFGPGTRLTVL.